This T cell receptor (beta chain) was sequenced for a study of blood T cell repertoires in COVID-19. Background on the study: Some COVID-19 samples were acute and others convalescent; all came from the United States, Italy and Spain. The analysed material was cDNA or gDNA that came from T cells, B-cell-depleted T cells, or PBMCs.

In the authors' methods: Estimated nucleated cell counts came from reference gene primer amplification. The protocol was immunoSEQ multiplex PCR, while the TCRdb copy is restricted to in-frame clones and leaves out a portion. V, J and clone size are taken as reported in that table, and D and trimming were inferred from the DNA itself. The data contain 110,000 to 150,000 clones, 80% to 85% of them seen just once; the ten biggest clones take up roughly 8%. Germline CDR1 is KGHSH and CDR2 is LQKENI. Unmatched junction bases numbered 9, after V lost 1 base and J lost 4 bases. The CDR3 sequence is 16 residues long.

Sequenced: peripheral blood. The sequence came from a human donor in a cohort sampled during active COVID-19. The chain carries TRBV18 and TRBJ1-1; 7 bases line up with TRBD1. The CDR3 region has the DNA TGTGCCAGCTCACCACGGAGCACAGGGGAGACCACTGAAGCTTTCTTT. It specifies CASSPRSTGETTEAFF.